This T cell receptor beta chain was recorded in a study of blood T cell repertoires in COVID-19. Background on the study: The cDNA or gDNA used as material had been derived from T cells, B-cell-depleted T cells, or PBMCs.

Measured with immunoSEQ multiplex PCR; TCRdb has only the in-frame clones, and not every one. The sample contains some 200,000 clones, about 81% of which appear only once. The CDR3 covers 13 residues. Germline-derived CDR1 and CDR2 are SEHNR and FQNEAQ (reference sequence). V shed 2 bases and J shed 8 bases, with 12 bases lying between them. Enrollees, about 18 to 89 years old, lived in around 23 US areas. Self-reported history from a screening survey and questionnaire set each donor's cohort. All recovered Cohort 3 donors got two negative PCRs, got clearance, or saw symptom resolution. Sequencing input: PBMCs or T cells enriched from blood (not recorded which). The sequence was obtained from a middle-aged man who had recovered from COVID-19. V and J are TRBV7-9 and TRBJ1-2; D unclear. The CDR3 DNA is TGTGCCAGCAGCTTACAGGCCGGAGGGGGCTACACCTTC. Encoded protein: CASSLQAGGGYTF.